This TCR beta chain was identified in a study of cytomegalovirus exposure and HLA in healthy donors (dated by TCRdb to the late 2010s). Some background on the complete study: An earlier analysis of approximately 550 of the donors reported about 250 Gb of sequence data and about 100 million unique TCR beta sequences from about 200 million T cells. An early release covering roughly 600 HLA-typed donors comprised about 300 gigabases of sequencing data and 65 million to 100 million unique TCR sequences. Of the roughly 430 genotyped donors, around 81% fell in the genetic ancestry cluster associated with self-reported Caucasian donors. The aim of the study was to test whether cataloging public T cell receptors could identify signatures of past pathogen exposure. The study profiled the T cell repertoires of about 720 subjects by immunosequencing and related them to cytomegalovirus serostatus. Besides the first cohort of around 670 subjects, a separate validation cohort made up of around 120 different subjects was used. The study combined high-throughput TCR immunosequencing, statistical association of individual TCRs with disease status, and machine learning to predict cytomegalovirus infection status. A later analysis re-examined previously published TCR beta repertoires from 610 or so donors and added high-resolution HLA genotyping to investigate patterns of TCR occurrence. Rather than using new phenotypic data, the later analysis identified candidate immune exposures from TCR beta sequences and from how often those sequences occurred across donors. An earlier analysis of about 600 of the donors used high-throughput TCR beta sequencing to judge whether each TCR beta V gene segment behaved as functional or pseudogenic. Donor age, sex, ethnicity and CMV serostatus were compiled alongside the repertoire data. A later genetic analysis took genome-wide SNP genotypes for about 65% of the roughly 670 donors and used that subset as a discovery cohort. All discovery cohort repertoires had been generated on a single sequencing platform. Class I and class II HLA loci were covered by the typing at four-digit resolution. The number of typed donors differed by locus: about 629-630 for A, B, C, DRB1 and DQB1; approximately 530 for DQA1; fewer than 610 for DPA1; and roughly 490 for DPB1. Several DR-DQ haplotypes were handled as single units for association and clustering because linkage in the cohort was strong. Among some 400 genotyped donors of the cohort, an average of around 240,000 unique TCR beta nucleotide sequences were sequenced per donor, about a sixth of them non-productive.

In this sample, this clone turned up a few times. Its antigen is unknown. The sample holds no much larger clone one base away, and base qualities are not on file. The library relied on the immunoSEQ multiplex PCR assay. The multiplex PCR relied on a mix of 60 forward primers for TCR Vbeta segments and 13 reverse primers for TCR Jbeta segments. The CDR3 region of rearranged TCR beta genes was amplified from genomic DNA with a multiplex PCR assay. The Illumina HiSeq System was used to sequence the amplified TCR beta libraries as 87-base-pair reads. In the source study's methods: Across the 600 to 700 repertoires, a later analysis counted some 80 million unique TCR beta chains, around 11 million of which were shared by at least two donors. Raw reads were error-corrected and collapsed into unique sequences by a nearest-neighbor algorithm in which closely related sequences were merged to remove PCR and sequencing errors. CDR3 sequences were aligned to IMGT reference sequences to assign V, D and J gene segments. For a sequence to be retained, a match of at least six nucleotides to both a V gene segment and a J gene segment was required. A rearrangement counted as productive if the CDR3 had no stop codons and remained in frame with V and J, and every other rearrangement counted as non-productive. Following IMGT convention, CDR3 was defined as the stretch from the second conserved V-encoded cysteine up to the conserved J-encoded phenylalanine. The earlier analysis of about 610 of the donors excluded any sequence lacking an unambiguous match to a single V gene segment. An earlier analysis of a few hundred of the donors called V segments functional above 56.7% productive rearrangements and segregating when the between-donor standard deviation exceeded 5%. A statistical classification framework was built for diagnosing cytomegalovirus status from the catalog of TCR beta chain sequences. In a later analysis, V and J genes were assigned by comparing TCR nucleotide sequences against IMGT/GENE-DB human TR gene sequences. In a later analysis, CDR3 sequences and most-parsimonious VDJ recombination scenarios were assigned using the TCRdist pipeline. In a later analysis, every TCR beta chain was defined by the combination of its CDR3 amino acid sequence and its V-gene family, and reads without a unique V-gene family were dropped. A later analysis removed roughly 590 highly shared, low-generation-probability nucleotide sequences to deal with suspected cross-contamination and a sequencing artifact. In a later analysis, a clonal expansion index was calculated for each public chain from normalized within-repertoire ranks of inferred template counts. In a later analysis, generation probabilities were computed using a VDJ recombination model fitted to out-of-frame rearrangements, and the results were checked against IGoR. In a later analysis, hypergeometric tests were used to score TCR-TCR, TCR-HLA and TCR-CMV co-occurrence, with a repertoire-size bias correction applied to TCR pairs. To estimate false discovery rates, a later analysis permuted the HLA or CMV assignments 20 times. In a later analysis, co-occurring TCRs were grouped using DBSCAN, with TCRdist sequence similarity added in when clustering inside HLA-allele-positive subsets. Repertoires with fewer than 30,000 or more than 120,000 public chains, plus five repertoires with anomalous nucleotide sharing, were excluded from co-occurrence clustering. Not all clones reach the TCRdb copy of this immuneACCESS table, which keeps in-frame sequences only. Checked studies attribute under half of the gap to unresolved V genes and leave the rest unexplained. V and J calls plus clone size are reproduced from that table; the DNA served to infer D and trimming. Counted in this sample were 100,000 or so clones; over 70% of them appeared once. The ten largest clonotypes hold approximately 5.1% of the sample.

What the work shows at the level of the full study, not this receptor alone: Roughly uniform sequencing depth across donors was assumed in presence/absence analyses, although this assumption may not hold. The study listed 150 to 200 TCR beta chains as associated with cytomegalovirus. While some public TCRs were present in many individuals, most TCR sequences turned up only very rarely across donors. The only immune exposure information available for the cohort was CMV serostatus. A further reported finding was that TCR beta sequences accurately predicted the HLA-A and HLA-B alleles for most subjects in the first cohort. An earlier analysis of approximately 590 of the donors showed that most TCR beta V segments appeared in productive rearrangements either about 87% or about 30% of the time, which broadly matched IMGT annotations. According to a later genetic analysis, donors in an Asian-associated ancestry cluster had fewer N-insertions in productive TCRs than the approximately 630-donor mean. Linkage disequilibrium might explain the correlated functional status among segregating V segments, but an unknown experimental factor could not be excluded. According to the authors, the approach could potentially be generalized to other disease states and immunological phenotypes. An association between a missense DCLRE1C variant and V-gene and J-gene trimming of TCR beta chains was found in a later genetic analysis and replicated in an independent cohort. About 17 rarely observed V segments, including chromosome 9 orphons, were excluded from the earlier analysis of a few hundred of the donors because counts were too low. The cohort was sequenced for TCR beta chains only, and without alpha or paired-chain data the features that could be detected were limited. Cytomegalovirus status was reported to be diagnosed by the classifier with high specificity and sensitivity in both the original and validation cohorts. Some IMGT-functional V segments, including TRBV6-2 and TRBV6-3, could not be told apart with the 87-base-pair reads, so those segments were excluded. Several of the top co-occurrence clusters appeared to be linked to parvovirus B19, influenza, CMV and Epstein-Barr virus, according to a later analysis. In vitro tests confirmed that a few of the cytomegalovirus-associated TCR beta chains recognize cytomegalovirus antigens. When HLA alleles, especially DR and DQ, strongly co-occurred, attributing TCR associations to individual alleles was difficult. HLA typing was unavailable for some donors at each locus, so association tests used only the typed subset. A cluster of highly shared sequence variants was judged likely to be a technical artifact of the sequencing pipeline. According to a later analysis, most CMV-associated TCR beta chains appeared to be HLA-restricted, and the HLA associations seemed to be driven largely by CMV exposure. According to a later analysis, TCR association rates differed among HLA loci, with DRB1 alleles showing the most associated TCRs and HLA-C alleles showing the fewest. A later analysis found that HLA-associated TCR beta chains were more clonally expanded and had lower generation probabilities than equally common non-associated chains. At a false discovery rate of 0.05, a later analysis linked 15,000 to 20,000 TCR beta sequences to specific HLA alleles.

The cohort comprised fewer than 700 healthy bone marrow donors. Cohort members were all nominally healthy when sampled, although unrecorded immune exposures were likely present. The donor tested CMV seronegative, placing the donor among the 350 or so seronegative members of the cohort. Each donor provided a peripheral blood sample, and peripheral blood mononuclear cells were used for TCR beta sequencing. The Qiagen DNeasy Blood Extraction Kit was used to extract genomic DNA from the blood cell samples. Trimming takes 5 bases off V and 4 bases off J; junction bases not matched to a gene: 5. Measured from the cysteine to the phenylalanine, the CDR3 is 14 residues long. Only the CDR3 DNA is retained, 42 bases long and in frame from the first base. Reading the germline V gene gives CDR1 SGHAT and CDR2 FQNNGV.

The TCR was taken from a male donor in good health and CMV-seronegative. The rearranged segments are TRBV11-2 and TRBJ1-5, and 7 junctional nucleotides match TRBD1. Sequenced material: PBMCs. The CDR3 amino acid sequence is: CASSADRMNQPQHF. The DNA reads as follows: TGTGCCAGCAGCGCGGACAGGATGAATCAGCCCCAGCATTTT.